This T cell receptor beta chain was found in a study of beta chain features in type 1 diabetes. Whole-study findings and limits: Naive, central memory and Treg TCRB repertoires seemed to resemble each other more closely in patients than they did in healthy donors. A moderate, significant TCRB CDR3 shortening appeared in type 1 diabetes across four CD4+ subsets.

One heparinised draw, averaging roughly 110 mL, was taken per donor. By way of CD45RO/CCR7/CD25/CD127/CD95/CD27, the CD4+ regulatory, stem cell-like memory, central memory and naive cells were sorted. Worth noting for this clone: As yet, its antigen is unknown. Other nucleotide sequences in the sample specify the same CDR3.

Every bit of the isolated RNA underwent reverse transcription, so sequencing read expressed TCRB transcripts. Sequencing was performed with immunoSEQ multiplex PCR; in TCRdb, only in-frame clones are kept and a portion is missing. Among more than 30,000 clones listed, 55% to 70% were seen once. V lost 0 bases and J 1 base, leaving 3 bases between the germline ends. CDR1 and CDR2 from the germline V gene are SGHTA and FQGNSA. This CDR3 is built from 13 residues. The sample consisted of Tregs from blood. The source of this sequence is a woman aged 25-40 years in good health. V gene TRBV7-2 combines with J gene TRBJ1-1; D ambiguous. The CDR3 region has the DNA TGTGCCAGCAGCTTAGCCAGGAACACTGAAGCTTTCTTT. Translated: CASSLARNTEAFF. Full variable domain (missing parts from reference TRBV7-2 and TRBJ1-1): GAGVSQSPSNKVTEKGKDVELRCDPISGHTALYWYRQSLGQGLEFLIYFQGNSAPDKSGLPSDRFSAERTGGSVSTLTIQRTQQEDSAVYLCASSLARNTEAFFGQGTRLTVV.